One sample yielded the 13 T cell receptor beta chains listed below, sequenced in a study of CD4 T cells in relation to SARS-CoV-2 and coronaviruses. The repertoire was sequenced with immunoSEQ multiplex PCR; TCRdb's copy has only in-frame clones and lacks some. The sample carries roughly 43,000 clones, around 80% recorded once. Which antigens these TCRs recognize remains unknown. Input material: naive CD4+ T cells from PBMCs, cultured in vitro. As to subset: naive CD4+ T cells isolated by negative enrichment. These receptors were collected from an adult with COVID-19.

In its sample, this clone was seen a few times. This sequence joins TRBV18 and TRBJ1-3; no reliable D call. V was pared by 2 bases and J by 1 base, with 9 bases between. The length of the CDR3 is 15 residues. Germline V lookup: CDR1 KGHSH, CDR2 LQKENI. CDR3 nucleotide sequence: TGTGCCAGCTCACCAGCAATCTCTTCTGGAAACACCATATATTTT. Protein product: CASSPAISSGNTIYF. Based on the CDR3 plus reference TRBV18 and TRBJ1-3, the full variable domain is NAGVMQNPRHLVRRRGQEARLRCSPMKGHSHVYWYRQLPEEGLKFMVYLQKENIIDESGMPKERFSAEFPKEGPSILRIQQVVRGDSAAYFCASSPAISSGNTIYFGEGSWLTVV.

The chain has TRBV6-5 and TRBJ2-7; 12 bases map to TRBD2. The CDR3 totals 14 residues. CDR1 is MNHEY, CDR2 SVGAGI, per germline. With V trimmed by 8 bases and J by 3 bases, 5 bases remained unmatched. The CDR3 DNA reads TGTGCCAGCCGACTAGCGGGAGAAGGCTACGAGCAGTACTTC. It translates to CASRLAGEGYEQYF.

In DNA form, the CDR3 reads TGCGCCAGCAGCCAAGGGACGCGGCTTCATTCACCCCTCCACTTT. Protein sequence: CASSQGTRLHSPLHF. The chain is built from TRBV5-1 and TRBJ1-6; a possible D gene is TRBD1 (5 bases). The CDR3 covers 15 residues. Looked up from germline, CDR1 is SGHRS and CDR2 is YFSETQ. The V gene lost 4 bases and the J gene lost 8 bases, with 16 bases spanning the gap.

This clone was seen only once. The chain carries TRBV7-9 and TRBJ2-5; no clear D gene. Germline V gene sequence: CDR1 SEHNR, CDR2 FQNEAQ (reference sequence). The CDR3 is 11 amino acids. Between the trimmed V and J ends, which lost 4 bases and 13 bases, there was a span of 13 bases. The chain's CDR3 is CASSYPGDPYF. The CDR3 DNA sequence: TGTGCCAGCAGCTACCCAGGAGATCCGTACTTC. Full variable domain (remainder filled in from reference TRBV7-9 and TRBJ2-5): DTGVSQNPRHKITKRGQNVTFRCDPISEHNRLYWYRQTLGQGPEFLTYFQNEAQLEKSRLLSDRFSAERPKGSFSTLEIQRTEQGDSAMYLCASSYPGDPYFGPGTRLLVL.

The CDR3 coding sequence is TGTGCCAGCATCCCTTCCGGCGGGCGGAGGACCGGGGAGCTGTTTTTT. Residues: CASIPSGGRRTGELFF. The chain employs TRBV28 and TRBJ2-2; a possible D gene is TRBD2 (5 bases). This CDR3 has 16 amino acids. Trimming took 7 bases from V and 5 from J, leaving 20 bases between them. Looked up from germline, CDR1 is MDHEN and CDR2 is SYDVKM.

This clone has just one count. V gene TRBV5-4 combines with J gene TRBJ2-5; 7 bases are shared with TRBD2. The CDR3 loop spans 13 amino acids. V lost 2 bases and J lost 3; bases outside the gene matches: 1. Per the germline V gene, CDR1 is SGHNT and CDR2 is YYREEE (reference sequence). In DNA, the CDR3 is TGTGCCAGCAGCTTCGCGGGAGAAGAGACCCAGTACTTC. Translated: CASSFAGEETQYF.

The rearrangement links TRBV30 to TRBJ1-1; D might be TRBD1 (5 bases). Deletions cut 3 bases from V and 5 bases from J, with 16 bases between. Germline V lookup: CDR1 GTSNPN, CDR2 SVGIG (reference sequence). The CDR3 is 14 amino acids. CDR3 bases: TGTGCCTGGAGGCGGGGAAGGGGAAATACTGAAGCTTTCTTT. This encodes CAWRRGRGNTEAFF.

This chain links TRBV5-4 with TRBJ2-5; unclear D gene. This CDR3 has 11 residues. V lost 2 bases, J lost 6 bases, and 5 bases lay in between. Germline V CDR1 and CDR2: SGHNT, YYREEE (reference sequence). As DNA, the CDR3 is TGTGCCAGCAGCTTTGGGCAGACCCAGTACTTC. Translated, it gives CASSFGQTQYF.

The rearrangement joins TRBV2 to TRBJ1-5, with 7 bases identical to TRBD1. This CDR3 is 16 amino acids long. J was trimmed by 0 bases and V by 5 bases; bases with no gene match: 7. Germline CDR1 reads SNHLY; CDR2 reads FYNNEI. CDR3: CASSPRDSYSNQPQHF. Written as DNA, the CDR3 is TGTGCCAGCAGTCCCCGGGACAGCTATAGCAATCAGCCCCAGCATTTT.

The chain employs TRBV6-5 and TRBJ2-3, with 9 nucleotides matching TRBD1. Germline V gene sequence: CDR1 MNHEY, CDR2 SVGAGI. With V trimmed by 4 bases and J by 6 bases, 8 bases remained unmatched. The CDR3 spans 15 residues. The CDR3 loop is CASSSRDRATDTQYF. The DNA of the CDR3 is TGTGCCAGCAGTTCCCGGGACAGGGCAACCGATACGCAGTATTTT.

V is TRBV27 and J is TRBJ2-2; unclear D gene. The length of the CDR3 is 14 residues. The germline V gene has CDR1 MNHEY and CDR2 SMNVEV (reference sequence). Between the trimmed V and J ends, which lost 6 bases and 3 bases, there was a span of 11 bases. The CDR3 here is CASRLVFDTGELFF. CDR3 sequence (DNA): TGTGCCAGCAGGTTGGTCTTCGACACCGGGGAGCTGTTTTTT.

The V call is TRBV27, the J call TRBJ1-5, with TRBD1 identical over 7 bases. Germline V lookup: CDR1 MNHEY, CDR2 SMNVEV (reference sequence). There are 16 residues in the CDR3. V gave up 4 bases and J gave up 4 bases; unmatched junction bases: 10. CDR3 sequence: CASSSRQGHGNQPQHF. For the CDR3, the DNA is TGTGCCAGCAGTTCTCGACAGGGCCACGGAAATCAGCCCCAGCATTTT.

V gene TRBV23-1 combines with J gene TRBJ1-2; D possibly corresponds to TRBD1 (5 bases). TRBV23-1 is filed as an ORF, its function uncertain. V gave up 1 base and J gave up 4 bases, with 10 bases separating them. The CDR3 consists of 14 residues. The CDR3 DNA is TGCGCCAGCAGTCAATATCAGGGAAGCTATGGCTACACCTTC. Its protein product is CASSQYQGSYGYTF.